This T cell receptor (beta chain) appears in the sequencing data of a study of monozygotic twins with inflammatory bowel disease. General study findings and limits: The data offered no way to tell different T cell subtypes apart.

The CDR3 sequence is 14 residues long. Germline loops: CDR1 DFQATT, CDR2 SNEGSKA (reference sequence). With respect to this clonotype: The antigen remains unidentified.

TCRdb reprocessed the 5' RACE reads, with one entry per CDR3 protein and no DNA. The sample features approximately 330,000 distinct CDR3 sequences, with 2% in its top ten. The source material was blood. The sequence was collected from a human donor with ulcerative colitis or Crohn's disease, or a healthy co-twin of an affected twin (not recorded which). The genes are TRBV20-1 and TRBJ2-1. CDR3 sequence reads: CSARDYIRYNEQFF.